The next 8 T cell receptor beta chains were all read from a single sample in a study of cytomegalovirus exposure and HLA in healthy donors (dated by TCRdb to the late 2010s). The library came from the immunoSEQ multiplex PCR assay. For the multiplex PCR, a mixture combining 60 forward primers for TCR Vbeta segments and 13 reverse primers for TCR Jbeta segments was used. TCRdb's version of the immuneACCESS table is confined to in-frame rearrangements and falls short of the full clone set. An unresolved V gene accounts for under half of the shortfall where checked; the remainder is of unknown origin. Present in this sample are some 86,000 clones, more than 75% of which were seen just once. The ten largest clones capture about 14% of the sample. The specimen was PBMCs. The receptors were sampled from a woman aged 40 to 49 in good health and CMV-seropositive.

The chain uses TRBV18 and TRBJ1-1, with no clear D. With 0 bases removed from V and 4 bases from J, the gap between germline ends came to 9 bases. The CDR3 runs to 14 residues. Per the germline V gene, CDR1 is KGHSH and CDR2 is LQKENI. The CDR3: CASSPPAVFTEAFF. The CDR3 nucleotides are TGTGCCAGCTCACCACCGGCGGTATTCACTGAAGCTTTCTTT.

This sequence joins TRBV19 and TRBJ2-7; tentative D call: TRBD1 (5 bases). The germline V gene has CDR1 LNHDA and CDR2 SQIVND (reference sequence). Between the trimmed V and J ends, which lost 6 bases and 3 bases, there was a span of 9 bases. CDR3 length: 12 residues. The CDR3 bases are TGTGCCAGTAGCCATGACAGCTACGAGCAGTACTTC. This translates into CASSHDSYEQYF. The whole variable domain, remainder taken from reference TRBV19 and TRBJ2-7, is DGGITQSPKYLFRKEGQNVTLSCEQNLNHDAMYWYRQDPGQGLRLIYYSQIVNDFQKGDIAEGYSVSREKKESFPLTVTSAQKNPTAFYLCASSHDSYEQYFGPGTRLTVT.

This chain links TRBV2 with TRBJ2-7; TRBD1 matches at 7 bases. The CDR3 has 12 residues. The germline CDR1 and CDR2 sequences are SNHLY and FYNNEI. V dropped 6 bases and J dropped 5; count of bases not matched to a gene: 4. CDR3 DNA: TGTGCCAGCAGCGGGGACAGAAACGAGCAGTACTTC. It codes for CASSGDRNEQYF.

This clone has only a few counts. The rearrangement joins TRBV18 to TRBJ2-3, with 7 bases identical to TRBD1. The germline gives CDR1 KGHSH, CDR2 LQKENI. The CDR3 runs to 14 residues. V lost 3 bases, J lost 12 bases, and 12 bases stayed unmatched. The CDR3 sequence is CASSPTADRAVQYF. The DNA for the CDR3 is TGTGCCAGCTCACCTACCGCTGACAGGGCCGTCCAGTATTTT.

The chain employs TRBV6-4 and TRBJ1-5, with D possibly matching TRBD1 (5 bases). The CDR3 loop spans 15 amino acids. CDR1 is MRHNA, CDR2 SNTAGT, per germline. V was shortened by 1 base and J by 6 bases, with 13 bases between the two germline ends. CDR3 sequence (DNA): TGTGCCAGCAGTGACTTACGGGGGGACGGTCAGCCCCAGCATTTT. Translating it yields CASSDLRGDGQPQHF.

The CDR3 here is CASSNWGTSGNNEQFF. The DNA of the CDR3 is TGTGCCAGCAGTAATTGGGGGACTAGCGGAAACAATGAGCAGTTCTTC. The chain links TRBV2 to TRBJ2-1; 11 bases line up with TRBD2. Losses at the gene ends were 5 bases for V and 5 bases for J; bases not matched to a gene: 8. This CDR3 contains 16 residues. Germline lookup yields CDR1 SNHLY and CDR2 FYNNEI.

The V gene is TRBV28, the J gene TRBJ1-4; D gene unclear. The V end was cut by 3 bases, the J end by 4 bases, with 9 bases between. CDR1 MDHEN and CDR2 SYDVKM come from the germline V gene. CDR3 length equals 14 residues. The DNA of the CDR3 is TGTGCCAGCAGTTTGTTCGCGTTTAATGAAAAACTGTTTTTT. Translating it yields CASSLFAFNEKLFF.

Remarks on this clone: This same CDR3 is encoded by further DNA sequences in the sample. The CDR3 region is CASSVTGDYEQYF. The DNA of the CDR3 is TGTGCCAGCAGTGTGACAGGGGATTACGAGCAGTACTTC. The V gene is TRBV6-1, the J gene TRBJ2-7, with 8 bases aligning to TRBD1. V trimming: 4 bases; J trimming: 4 bases; junction bases outside the gene matches: 3. The length of the CDR3 is 13 residues. The germline V gene has CDR1 MNHNS and CDR2 SASEGT.